The entry below describes one T cell receptor (beta chain). These data belong to a study of blood T cell repertoires in COVID-19. Background on the study: Researchers got acute and convalescent COVID-19 samples from the United States, Italy and Spain.

Participants were placed into cohorts based on the clinical history they reported. In the authors' methods: Researchers report that nucleated cell counts were estimated from reference gene primer amplification. Data came from immunoSEQ multiplex PCR; TCRdb stores just in-frame clones and leaves some out. The DNA was the basis for D and trimming; V, J and clone size are from that table. The table includes under 150,000 clones, around 82% detected once. The material sequenced was PBMCs or T cells enriched from blood (not recorded which). The TCR sequence derives from a man aged 50 to 60 in a cohort exposed to, infected with or recovered from COVID-19 (not recorded which).

CDR3 sequence reads: CASRGNRPSTTNEKLFF. In DNA form, the CDR3 reads TGTGCCAGCAGGGGCAATCGTCCTTCTACAACTAATGAAAAACTGTTTTTT. The V gene is TRBV28, the J gene TRBJ1-4, with no clear D. The CDR3 is 17 amino acids. The germline CDR1 and CDR2 sequences are MDHEN and SYDVKM. V lost 6 bases and J 0 bases, leaving 17 bases between the germline ends.